The rows below give T cell receptor beta chains drawn from one sample of a study of blood T cell repertoires in COVID-19. Measured with immunoSEQ multiplex PCR; TCRdb has only the in-frame clones, and not every one. Of 95,000 to 150,000 clones listed, 70% to 80% are singletons. The material sequenced was peripheral blood. Source of these receptors: a human donor in a cohort sampled during active COVID-19. The CDR3 runs from the conserved cysteine through the conserved F or W. Fields, in order: D gene, J gene, V gene, clone size, CDR3 DNA, CDR3 protein. A D gene is named only where the DNA matches it firmly. Clone size appears in some rows only: once, few, many, or a class for an expanded clone.

TRBD1 | TRBJ1-2 | TRBV27 | - | TGTGCCAGCAGTTTATTAGGACAGGGGGGTGGCTACACCTTC | CASSLLGQGGGYTF
TRBD2 | TRBJ2-7 | TRBV6-1 | - | TGTGCCAGCGGTGTGGCTAGCGGGACTCAATCCTACGAGCAGTACTTC | CASGVASGTQSYEQYF
TRBD2 | TRBJ2-1 | TRBV11-1 | - | TGTGCCAGCAGCGCCGGGACTAGCGGCCGGAATGAGCAGTTCTTC | CASSAGTSGRNEQFF
- | TRBJ2-7 | TRBV21-1 | once | TGTGCCAGCAGCAAAGGAGGGGGATACGAGCAGTACTTC | CASSKGGGYEQYF
TRBD1 | TRBJ1-4 | TRBV5-1 | - | TGCGCCAGCAGCTTGCCCGGGACAGAACTGTTTTTT | CASSLPGTELFF
- | TRBJ1-1 | TRBV28 | - | TGTGCCAGCAGTTTTGGGCCGGGAATAGGCACTGAAGCTTTCTTT | CASSFGPGIGTEAFF
- | TRBJ1-1 | TRBV10-3 | - | TGTGCCATCAGCGGGGAGGGGAGGGCTGAAGCTTTCTTT | CAISGEGRAEAFF
- | TRBJ1-2 | TRBV3-1/TRBV3-2 | few | TGTGCCAGCAGCTCGAACTATGGCTACACCTTC | CASSSNYGYTF
- | TRBJ1-1 | TRBV12-3/TRBV12-4 | - | TGTGCCAGCCACTTGAACACTGAAGCTTTCTTT | CASHLNTEAFF
TRBD1 | TRBJ1-1 | TRBV19 | - | TGTGCCAGTAGCCGACAGGGCCTGAACACTGAAGCTTTCTTT | CASSRQGLNTEAFF
- | TRBJ1-2 | TRBV6-5 | - | TGTGCCAGCTACTCCTCAGGGTATTCGAACTATGGCTACACCTTC | CASYSSGYSNYGYTF
- | TRBJ1-4 | TRBV15 | - | TGTGCCACCAGCAGAGATCCAGCACAGGCGGCAACTAATGAAAAACTGTTTTTT | CATSRDPAQAATNEKLFF
- | TRBJ2-7 | TRBV7-8 | once | TGTGCCAGCAGCTTAAGACAGTTGCCCAACTACGAGCAGTACTTC | CASSLRQLPNYEQYF
- | TRBJ2-7 | TRBV7-9 | - | TGTGCCAGCAGCTTGGGCGGGGGCCGGGACGAGCAGTACTTC | CASSLGGGRDEQYF
TRBD1 | TRBJ1-3 | TRBV10-3 | once | TGTGCCCCCCCGCAGGGGGTCGGAAACACCATATATTTT | CAPPQGVGNTIYF
TRBD2 | TRBJ2-7 | TRBV5-4 | - | TGTGCCAGCAGCTTGGGTGGGGGACTAGCGGGGCCCTACGAGCAGTACTTC | CASSLGGGLAGPYEQYF
- | TRBJ1-5 | TRBV27 | - | TGTGCCAGCAGTTTATTGTCAGGTGATAGCAATCAGCCCCAGCATTTT | CASSLLSGDSNQPQHF
TRBD1 | TRBJ1-5 | TRBV2 | - | TGTGCCAGCAGTGAAGCGAGAGGACAGGTAAAAGCCCAGCATTTT | CASSEARGQVKAQHF
- | TRBJ1-5 | TRBV30 | - | TGTGCCTGGAGTCCACATGATGGTCAGCCCCAGCATTTT | CAWSPHDGQPQHF
TRBD1 | TRBJ1-2 | TRBV6-1 | - | TGTGCCAGCAGTGAAAGGGGACAGTATAACTATGGCTACACCTTC | CASSERGQYNYGYTF
TRBD1 | TRBJ2-7 | TRBV11-2 | few | TGTGCCAGCAGCTTAGGCGGGACAGGGGCCGAGCAGTACTTC | CASSLGGTGAEQYF
TRBD1 | TRBJ1-1 | TRBV11-1 | - | TGTGCCAGCAGCTTCCGACAGGGTACGAACACTGAAGCTTTCTTT | CASSFRQGTNTEAFF
- | TRBJ2-7 | TRBV4-1 | few | TGCGCCAGCAGCCCGTCCTACGAGCAGTACTTC | CASSPSYEQYF
TRBD1 | TRBJ1-2 | TRBV10-3 | - | TGTGCCATCAGTGAGTCTGAGGGGGCAATATTCAATGGCTACACCTTC | CAISESEGAIFNGYTF
- | TRBJ2-7 | TRBV4-1 | - | TGCGCCAGCAGCCAAGCTACGTCTGACGAGCAGTACTTC | CASSQATSDEQYF
TRBD1 | TRBJ1-2 | TRBV2 | - | TGTGCCAGCAGTCCGGACAGGGGGAGCTATGGCTACACCTTC | CASSPDRGSYGYTF
- | TRBJ1-6 | TRBV21-1 | - | TGTGCCAGCAGCCCGCGGACAGGCACTAATTCACCCCTCCACTTT | CASSPRTGTNSPLHF
TRBD2 | TRBJ2-7 | TRBV3-1/TRBV3-2 | - | TGTGCCAGCAGCCAAGATGGGGGACTAGCGGGGGCCGGGGAGCAGTACTTC | CASSQDGGLAGAGEQYF
- | TRBJ1-4 | TRBV7-9 | - | TGTGCCAGCAGCTTAGGTGGTGCTTTTGAGAATGAAAAACTGTTTTTT | CASSLGGAFENEKLFF
TRBD1 | TRBJ2-5 | TRBV9 | - | TGTGCCAGCAGCGTAGCAGGGGGCCGAGGAGAGACCCAGTACTTC | CASSVAGGRGETQYF
TRBD2 | TRBJ2-5 | TRBV5-1 | - | TGCGCCAGCAGCTTGGATCCCCGGGGGGGGAACCAAGAGACCCAGTACTTC | CASSLDPRGGNQETQYF
- | TRBJ2-7 | TRBV19 | once | TGTGCCAGTAGTATAGATGGCCTCCGCTACGAGCAGTACTTC | CASSIDGLRYEQYF
TRBD2 | TRBJ2-3 | TRBV6-2/TRBV6-3 | - | TGTGCCAGCAGTTCCCGGACTAGCGGGGTGGCCTATACGCAGTATTTT | CASSSRTSGVAYTQYF
TRBD1 | TRBJ1-2 | TRBV27 | - | TGTGCCAGCAGTTTTTCTGGACAGGGCTATGGCTACACCTTC | CASSFSGQGYGYTF
- | TRBJ2-6 | TRBV28 | - | TGTGCCAGCAGAAGGGGTAACTCTGGGGCCAACGTCCTGACTTTC | CASRRGNSGANVLTF
- | TRBJ2-6 | TRBV4-1 | - | TGCGCCAGCAGCCAAGCCGTTTCTGGGGCCAACGTCCTGACTTTC | CASSQAVSGANVLTF
- | TRBJ2-7 | TRBV5-4 | - | TGTGCCAGCAGCTCGGGAGTTGTGTCCTACGAGCAGTACTTC | CASSSGVVSYEQYF
TRBD1 | TRBJ2-3 | TRBV5-4 | - | TGTGCCAGCAGCCGAGAGGGGGCCCGCACAGATACGCAGTATTTT | CASSREGARTDTQYF
TRBD2 | TRBJ2-5 | TRBV18 | - | TGTGCCAGCTCACCAAGGTTAGCGGGACTGGAGACCCAGTACTTC | CASSPRLAGLETQYF
- | TRBJ1-5 | TRBV19 | - | TGTGCCAGTAGAAGACAGCAAAATCAGCCCCAGCATTTT | CASRRQQNQPQHF
- | TRBJ2-7 | TRBV30 | - | TGTGCCTGGAGTGATCCCCGACTGCCGGGGTACGAGCAGTACTTC | CAWSDPRLPGYEQYF
TRBD2 | TRBJ2-7 | TRBV2 | - | TGTGCCAGCAGTGTCGCGACTAGCGGGGCAGCGGGGTCCTACGAGCAGTACTTC | CASSVATSGAAGSYEQYF
TRBD1 | TRBJ2-5 | TRBV10-3 | - | TGTGCCATCATTTCCCAGGGGGTCCTTTTGTACCAAGAGACCCAGTACTTC | CAIISQGVLLYQETQYF
TRBD1 | TRBJ1-2 | TRBV27 | - | TGTGCCAGCAGAACGGACAGGGGCTATGGCTACACCTTC | CASRTDRGYGYTF
TRBD1 | TRBJ2-7 | TRBV19 | - | TGTGCCAGTAGTCCAGGGACAGGGGCCTACGAGCAGTACTTC | CASSPGTGAYEQYF
- | TRBJ1-4 | TRBV7-6 | few | TGTGCCAGCAGCTTAGCGGGCAGGGCTAATGAAAAACTGTTTTTT | CASSLAGRANEKLFF
TRBD2 | TRBJ2-3 | TRBV5-1 | few | TGCGCCAGCAGCTACGATAGCGGGAGTGGGACAGATACGCAGTATTTT | CASSYDSGSGTDTQYF
TRBD2 | TRBJ2-7 | TRBV7-2 | - | TGTGCCAGCAGCTTAAGAGAACTAGCGGGTCGCTACGAGCAGTACTTC | CASSLRELAGRYEQYF